This TCR beta chain is drawn from a study of T cell responses to AZD1222 COVID-19 vaccine. Study conclusions and caveats: Spike-specific TCR breadth rose after two AZD1222 doses, and depth rose as well. Spike was spanned by vaccine-associated CD4 TCRs, with dominance at 160-218 and 743-854.

This clone was recorded a few times. No antigen is known for it. The CDR3 spans 14 residues. V lost 8 bases and J lost 4, with 14 bases in between. The germline CDR1 and CDR2 sequences are MRHNA and SNTAGT. Assay used: immunoSEQ multiplex PCR; TCRdb lists only in-frame clones, some missing. The data show 90,000 to 150,000 clones, with less than 95% seen just once and 5.4% held by the top ten. The specimen comprised peripheral blood, sampled on day 0 of AZD1222 vaccination. This sequence was found in an adult in good health. The chain links TRBV6-4 to TRBJ2-2; perhaps TRBD1 as D (6 bases). DNA for the CDR3: TGTGCCAGCCGGTTTCAGGGGTCCACCGGGGAGCTGTTTTTT. This codes for CASRFQGSTGELFF.